Shown below are 21 T cell receptor beta chains from a single sample sequenced in a study of CD8+ T cells in alopecia areata. Following extraction, RNA underwent reverse transcription to cDNA, which served as the sequencing template. Only in-frame clones appear in the TCRdb table, and some are missing; sequencing was by immunoSEQ multiplex PCR. In the table there are under 70,000 clones, 95% to 97% of which are singletons. This specimen was CD8+ T cells sorted from blood, taken at week 0. The receptors stem from a human donor with alopecia areata.

The CDR3 spells CASSQDVTFSYEQYF. Written as DNA, the CDR3 is TGCGCCAGCAGCCAAGATGTAACCTTCTCCTACGAGCAGTACTTC. The V call is TRBV4-1, the J call TRBJ2-7; D gene uncertain. The CDR3 sequence is 15 residues long. The germline gives CDR1 MGHRA, CDR2 YSYEKL. V was cut by 0 bases and J by 0 bases, with 9 bases left in between.

This chain connects TRBV7-2 to TRBJ2-7, with 10 positions matching TRBD2. Unmatched junction bases numbered 12, after V lost 5 bases and J lost 2 bases. The CDR3 loop spans 17 amino acids. From germline, CDR1 is SGHTA and CDR2 FQGNSA. The CDR3 bases are TGTGCCAGCAGCCTAATCTCTAGCGGGGGCTACGCCTACGAGCAGTACTTC. It encodes CASSLISSGGYAYEQYF.

V and J are TRBV5-1 and TRBJ2-7, with D hard to call. Germline loops: CDR1 SGHRS, CDR2 YFSETQ. V was pared by 2 bases and J by 2 bases, with 8 bases between. The length of the CDR3 is 13 residues. The CDR3 loop is CASSFDDAYEQYF. Here the CDR3 DNA reads TGCGCCAGCAGCTTCGATGACGCCTACGAGCAGTACTTC.

The J gene is TRBJ2-7, the V gene TRBV7-8; no definite D call. This CDR3 region has 13 residues. Trimming left V 5 bases short and J 3 bases short, with 11 bases between. The germline V gene has CDR1 SGHVS and CDR2 FQNEAQ. The CDR3 DNA follows: TGTGCCAGCAGCCACAGCTCCTACTACGAGCAGTACTTC. Protein product: CASSHSSYYEQYF.

The rearrangement joins TRBV4-3 to TRBJ1-1, with a possible D match to TRBD1 (5 bases). Germline V gene sequence: CDR1 LGHNA, CDR2 YSLEER. This CDR3 has 16 residues. V was cut by 1 base and J by 1 base, with 13 bases left in between. CDR3 nucleotide sequence: TGCGCCAGCAGCCAAGGGGCGGGCAGGGAGAACACTGAAGCTTTCTTT. Encoded protein: CASSQGAGRENTEAFF.

In its sample, this clone was seen a few times. The chain links TRBV4-1 to TRBJ1-2; 9 bases are shared with TRBD1. V shed 1 base, J shed 6 bases, and the junction held 9 bases outside the gene matches. CDR1 is MGHRA and CDR2 is YSYEKL in the germline V gene. This CDR3 is built from 16 residues. CDR3: CASSQGTGVLIDGYTF. The DNA of the CDR3 is TGCGCCAGCAGCCAAGGGACAGGGGTTCTTATTGATGGCTACACCTTC.

The chain joins TRBV4-2 to TRBJ1-1, with D possibly being TRBD1 (5 bases). The germline V and J ends were trimmed by 1 base and 8 bases, with 26 bases remaining between them. From germline, CDR1 is LGHNA and CDR2 YNFKEQ. This CDR3 is 18 amino acids long. CDR3 in DNA: TGTGCCAGCAGCCAAGTTTACGGTCAAGCTTCAGGGTTCGAGGAAGCTTTCTTT. Encoded protein: CASSQVYGQASGFEEAFF.

V usage is TRBV29-1 and J usage is TRBJ2-1; D not resolved. The V and J ends lost 2 bases and 9 bases respectively, with 11 bases between them. This CDR3 contains 12 residues. The V gene's germline CDR1 is SQVTM and CDR2 ANQGSEA. In DNA, the CDR3 is TGCAGCGTTGAAAGATCGTCAGGTGAGCAGTTCTTC. It is translated as CSVERSSGEQFF.

This rearrangement joins TRBV4-1 to TRBJ2-5; D might be TRBD1 (6 bases). With 5 bases removed from V and 7 bases from J, the gap between germline ends came to 14 bases. Germline assignment: CDR1 MGHRA and CDR2 YSYEKL. CDR3 length: 13 amino acids. This chain's CDR3 is CASSYGQSATQYF. In DNA, the CDR3 is TGCGCCAGCAGCTACGGACAGTCAGCGACCCAGTACTTC.

The chain links TRBV7-2 to TRBJ2-7, with 8 bases that match TRBD1. The CDR3 runs to 14 residues. The V gene end was trimmed by 4 bases and the J gene end by 3 bases; junction bases not matched to a gene: 5. CDR1 and CDR2 (germline): SGHTA, FQGNSA. Here the CDR3 DNA reads TGTGCCAGCAGCTACGGACAGGGAGTCTACGAGCAGTACTTC. Its translation is CASSYGQGVYEQYF.

V and J are TRBV27 and TRBJ2-7; D gene unclear. The germline CDR1 and CDR2 sequences are MNHEY and SMNVEV (reference sequence). V lost 4 bases to trimming and J lost 0 bases, with 4 bases between them. The CDR3 runs 12 residues. The CDR3 DNA is TGTGCCAGCAGTTCCTCCTCCTACGAGCAGTACTTC. This translates into CASSSSSYEQYF.

V and J are TRBV7-9 and TRBJ2-7; tentatively, D is TRBD2 (7 bases). V was shortened by 3 bases and J by 4 bases, with 13 bases between the two germline ends. The V gene's germline CDR1 is SEHNR and CDR2 FQNEAQ (reference sequence). The CDR3 contains 14 residues. Here the CDR3 DNA reads TGTGCCAGCAGCTTGTCAGGGGAGGGGTACGAGCAGTACTTC. It specifies CASSLSGEGYEQYF.

This clone showed up just a few times. V and J are TRBV19 and TRBJ2-3, with 9 positions matching TRBD2. V lost 3 bases to trimming and J lost 2 bases; unmatched junction nucleotides: 6. CDR3 length equals 16 residues. CDR1 is LNHDA, CDR2 SQIVND, per germline (reference sequence). The CDR3 spells CASSISTSGLTDTQYF. Written as DNA, the CDR3 is TGTGCCAGTAGTATCTCGACTAGCGGCCTCACAGATACGCAGTATTTT.

The V call is TRBV5-1, the J call TRBJ2-5; 11 bases agree with TRBD2. With V trimmed by 4 bases and J by 3 bases, 5 bases remained unmatched. CDR3 length equals 15 residues. Germline CDR1 reads SGHRS; CDR2 reads YFSETQ. Here the CDR3 DNA reads TGCGCCAGCAGCCACGCGACTAGCGGGGAAGAGACCCAGTACTTC. It translates to CASSHATSGEETQYF.

The chain joins TRBV15 to TRBJ2-1; D is perhaps TRBD2 (5 bases). V lost 5 bases and J 5 bases, leaving 10 bases between the germline ends. The germline gives CDR1 LNHNV, CDR2 YYDKDF (reference sequence). The CDR3 runs 13 residues. DNA for the CDR3: TGTGCCACCAGCGGACGGAGGCACAATGAGCAGTTCTTC. Translated, it gives CATSGRRHNEQFF.

In this sample, this clone turned up once. The chain has TRBV7-9 and TRBJ2-5; perhaps TRBD2 as D (5 bases). Germline V lookup: CDR1 SEHNR, CDR2 FQNEAQ (reference sequence). V lost 5 bases to trimming and J lost 4 bases, with 11 bases between them. The CDR3 runs 13 residues. The CDR3 sequence is CASSTGGRETQYF. DNA for the CDR3: TGTGCCAGCAGCACGGGCGGGCGAGAGACCCAGTACTTC.

The rearrangement joins TRBV6-5 to TRBJ1-1; perhaps TRBD1 as D (5 bases). Germline V gene sequence: CDR1 MNHEY, CDR2 SVGAGI. The CDR3 runs to 15 residues. Between the trimmed V and J ends, which lost 5 bases and 3 bases, there was a span of 16 bases. The DNA for the CDR3 is TGTGCCAGCAGTATACACAGGTTCGAGGACACTGAAGCTTTCTTT. It encodes CASSIHRFEDTEAFF.

This clone was picked up one time. The rearrangement links TRBV6-6 to TRBJ1-1; D gene unclear. Germline CDR1 MNHNY, CDR2 SVGAGI (reference sequence). The V gene lost 2 bases and the J gene lost 7 bases, with 17 bases spanning the gap. The CDR3 extends over 15 amino acids. CDR3 DNA: TGTGCCAGCAGTTACAAGTCGACCCCCTACATTGAAGCTTTCTTT. Amino acids: CASSYKSTPYIEAFF.

The J gene is TRBJ2-5, the V gene TRBV2; TRBD2 agrees at 13 bases. The CDR3 has 15 residues. V shed 6 bases, J shed 4 bases, and the junction held 5 bases outside the gene matches. CDR1 and CDR2 from the germline V gene are SNHLY and FYNNEI. CDR3 sequence: CASSLRLAGGETQYF. CDR3 DNA sequence: TGTGCCAGCAGCCTTAGACTAGCGGGGGGAGAGACCCAGTACTTC.

The chain uses TRBV6-5 and TRBJ2-7; the D call may be TRBD1 or TRBD2 (5 bases each). With 5 bases removed from V and 6 bases from J, the gap between germline ends came to 14 bases. The CDR3 runs to 13 residues. The germline gives CDR1 MNHEY, CDR2 SVGAGI. CDR3: CASSPTGRIEQYF. DNA for the CDR3: TGTGCCAGCAGTCCAACGGGACGTATCGAGCAGTACTTC.

The chain couples TRBV11-2 to TRBJ2-3; D possibly corresponds to TRBD1 (6 bases). The CDR3 runs to 15 residues. V was clipped by 4 bases and J by 2 bases, with 13 bases between them. CDR1 SGHAT and CDR2 FQNNGV come from the germline V gene. CDR3 residues: CASSSLRGHTDTQYF. The DNA of the CDR3 is TGTGCCAGCAGCTCCCTCAGGGGACACACAGATACGCAGTATTTT.